The 27 T cell receptor beta chains in this list originate from one sample, sequenced in a study of blood T cells in healthy people across ages. A second roughly 6 to 11 cycle PCR used barcoded and J-beta primers. TCRdb recomputed calls from the 5' RACE reads with MiXCR, one row per CDR3 protein. The sample lists about 2 million distinct CDR3 sequences, around half seen once, with about 2.1% in the top ten. The sequenced material came from blood. The receptor source for this set is a woman aged 35 to 49 in good health.

In DNA form, the CDR3 reads TGTGCCAGCGGCGCCCAGGGGGACAATGAGCAGTACTTC. Amino acid sequence: CASGAQGDNEQYF. The chain joins TRBV9 to TRBJ2-5; 7 positions match TRBD1. The CDR3 has 13 amino acids. The germline gives CDR1 SGDLS, CDR2 YYNGEE. V dropped 7 bases and J dropped 11; count of bases not matched to a gene: 14.

The CDR3 coding sequence is TGCAGTGCTAAATCCACAGGGTTCCACGAGCAGTACTTC. It yields the protein CSAKSTGFHEQYF. V usage is TRBV20-1 and J usage is TRBJ2-4; possibly TRBD1 for D (6 bases). The end of the DNA is better explained by TRBJ2-7, so the J call may be wrong. The CDR3 is 13 residues long. CDR1 is DFQATT, CDR2 SNEGSKA, per germline (reference sequence).

The chain joins TRBV20-1 to TRBJ1-2; D is perhaps TRBD1 (5 bases). CDR1 is DFQATT, CDR2 SNEGSKA, per germline (reference sequence). The CDR3 loop spans 12 amino acids. V lost 6 bases to trimming and J lost 4 bases, with 12 bases between them. The CDR3 DNA follows: TGCAGTGCCTCGGGGGGGATCTATGGCTACACCTTC. As protein: CSASGGIYGYTF.

This clonotype was seen a few times. This chain joins TRBV12-3 or TRBV12-4 and TRBJ2-3, with TRBD1 matching over 11 bases. CDR3 length: 16 residues. V shed 5 bases and J 6 bases; nucleotides not matched to a gene: 10. The CDR3 reads CASSAPGQGDFDTQYF. CDR3 DNA sequence: TGTGCCAGCAGTGCTCCGGGACAGGGGGATTTTGATACGCAGTATTTT.

The chain links TRBV15 to TRBJ2-5, with D perhaps being TRBD1 or TRBD2 (5 bases each). Germline-derived CDR1 and CDR2 are LNHNV and YYDKDF (reference sequence). The CDR3 consists of 13 residues. Deletions cut 5 bases from V and 7 bases from J, with 14 bases between. The DNA of the CDR3 is TGTGCCACCAGCCAAGGGGCAGGAGGGACCCAGTACTTC. Its protein is CATSQGAGGTQYF.

The J gene is TRBJ2-7, the V gene TRBV28, with a weak D call TRBD2 (5 bases). This CDR3 is 16 amino acids long. Germline V gene sequence: CDR1 MDHEN, CDR2 SYDVKM. Trimming removed 4 bases from V and 2 bases from J, with 18 bases in between. The CDR3 loop is CASSSFGESGAYEQYF. The CDR3 DNA sequence: TGTGCCAGCAGTTCATTCGGGGAGAGCGGAGCCTACGAGCAGTACTTC.

This rearrangement joins TRBV20-1 to TRBJ2-4; possible D gene TRBD1, 5 bases. The end of the DNA fits TRBJ2-5 better, so the J call may be wrong. The CDR3 runs to 16 residues. Germline V CDR1 and CDR2: DFQATT, SNEGSKA (reference sequence). CDR3 sequence (DNA): TGCAGTGCTCGCAAAGGGGAACAGGTTGTCAAAGAGACCCAGTACTTC. Its translation is CSARKGEQVVKETQYF.

As for this clonotype: The junction differs from germline at one of its ends, possibly a read error. The chain combines TRBV2 with TRBJ2-7; tentative D call: TRBD2 (7 bases). Judging by the DNA end, TRBJ2-5 fits better; the J call may be wrong. Germline values: CDR1 SNHLY, CDR2 FYNNEI. This CDR3 region has 12 residues. CDR3 loop: CVSRGGVETQYF. CDR3 nucleotides: TGTGTCAGCAGGGGAGGGGTAGAGACCCAGTACTTC.

The chain employs TRBV5-1 and TRBJ2-1; no firm D call. V shed 4 bases and J shed 3 bases, with 14 bases lying between them. Germline CDR1 is SGHRS and CDR2 is YFSETQ. The CDR3 has 15 residues. CDR3 sequence (DNA): TGCGCCAGCAGCCTTTCCGGGTCCTTCTACAATGAGCAGTTCTTC. Translating it yields CASSLSGSFYNEQFF.

The chain recombines TRBV6-6 with TRBJ1-2; 9 positions agree with TRBD1. The trim removed 3 bases at V and 8 bases at J, leaving 10 bases unmatched. The CDR3 covers 15 residues. Germline CDR1 reads MNHNY; CDR2 reads SVGAGI (reference sequence). The CDR3 spells CASSYTLGQGGGYTF. As DNA, the CDR3 is TGTGCCAGCAGTTATACCCTGGGACAGGGAGGAGGCTACACCTTC.

V and J are TRBV4-2 and TRBJ2-7, with TRBD2 as a possible D gene (6 bases). The DNA end is more similar to TRBJ2-5, so the J call may be wrong. This CDR3 is built from 15 residues. CDR1 and CDR2 from the germline V gene are LGHNA and YNFKEQ. The CDR3 DNA reads TGTGCCAGCAGCCAAGATGAGACTAGAGGAGGGACCCAGTACTTC. Protein product: CASSQDETRGGTQYF.

The rearrangement joins TRBV20-1 to TRBJ2-1, with D hard to call. This CDR3 comprises 14 residues. Germline lookup yields CDR1 DFQATT and CDR2 SNEGSKA (reference sequence). The V and J ends lost 4 bases and 0 bases respectively, with 10 bases between them. In DNA form, the CDR3 reads TGCAGTGCTACGACGGCCAGCTCCTACAATGAGCAGTTCTTC. This gives the protein CSATTASSYNEQFF.

J is TRBJ1-1 and V is TRBV7-2; D is possibly TRBD1 (5 bases). Germline V gene data show CDR1 as SGHTA and CDR2 as FQGNSA. V dropped 5 bases and J dropped 9 bases, with 10 bases sitting between them. The CDR3 runs to 11 residues. Here the CDR3 reads CASSRDDQAFF. The CDR3 coding sequence is TGTGCCAGCAGCAGGGACGATCAAGCTTTCTTT. The full variable domain, in which reference TRBV7-2 and TRBJ1-1 provide the parts outside the CDR3, is GAGVSQSPSNKVTEKGKDVELRCDPISGHTALYWYRQSLGQGLEFLIYFQGNSAPDKSGLPSDRFSAERTGGSVSTLTIQRTQQEDSAVYLCASSRDDQAFFGQGTRLTVV.

The V call is TRBV10-2, the J call TRBJ2-1; 15 positions agree with TRBD2. CDR1 and CDR2 (germline): WSHSY, SAAADI. The CDR3 covers 16 residues. V shed 6 bases, J shed 6 bases, and the junction held 6 bases outside the gene matches. The CDR3 protein is CASRSGTSGGSNEQFF. CDR3 bases: TGCGCCAGCAGATCAGGGACTAGCGGGGGGTCCAATGAGCAGTTCTTC.

The chain joins TRBV7-9 to TRBJ2-3; 8 bases fit TRBD1. After removal of 7 bases from V and 7 bases from J, the junction contained 10 bases not matched to a gene. The CDR3 is 14 amino acids. CDR1 and CDR2 (germline): SEHNR, FQNEAQ (reference sequence). CDR3 in amino acids: CASKKRQGTHTQYF. In DNA form, the CDR3 reads TGTGCCAGCAAGAAGCGACAGGGGACACATACGCAGTATTTT.

This clonotype was seen only a few times. The chain couples TRBV3-1 to TRBJ2-4; TRBD1 or TRBD2 may be the D gene (5 bases each). Trimming cost V 5 bases and J 9 bases, with 17 bases left between them. Germline V CDR1 and CDR2: LGHDT, YNNKEL (reference sequence). The CDR3 consists of 14 residues. The CDR3 DNA reads as TGTGCCAGCAGCTTAAGTCCTCAGGGACCCATTCAGTACTTC. It encodes CASSLSPQGPIQYF.

About this clonotype itself: Germline and junction disagree at one end, which may indicate a read error. The rearrangement links TRBV12-3 or TRBV12-4 to TRBJ1-6; weak D call: TRBD1 (5 bases). There are 14 residues in the CDR3. The CDR3 DNA follows: TGTGCCGGCAGTTTGGCAGGGATTAAATCACCCCTCCACTTT. This translates into CAGSLAGIKSPLHF.

This clonotype was seen only a few times. The chain carries TRBV10-3 and TRBJ2-7; D uncertain. V shed 6 bases and J shed 7 bases, with 16 bases lying between them. This CDR3 is built from 13 residues. Germline CDR1 and CDR2: ENHRY and SYGVKD. CDR3 coding DNA: TGTGCCATCAGGGTGGACGGATCCATAGAGCAGTACTTC. Its translation: CAIRVDGSIEQYF.

The rearrangement links TRBV7-9 to TRBJ2-5; D remains unclear. Near its end, the DNA agrees better with TRBJ2-7, so the J call may be wrong. The germline gives CDR1 SEHNR, CDR2 FQNEAQ (reference sequence). This CDR3 comprises 13 residues. CDR3 region: CASSLTQVGEQYF. DNA for the CDR3: TGTGCCAGCAGCTTAACGCAGGTGGGCGAGCAGTACTTC.

The V and J genes are TRBV6-2 or TRBV6-3 and TRBJ2-1, with 8 bases that match TRBD2. The CDR3 loop spans 15 amino acids. With 6 bases clipped from V and 4 bases from J, the junction kept 8 bases outside the gene matches. Germline CDR1 is MNHEY and CDR2 is SVGEGT. For the CDR3, the DNA is TGTGCCAGCAGCCCCGGTAGCGGGGAGTACAATGAGCAGTTCTTC. Protein sequence: CASSPGSGEYNEQFF.

The gene calls are TRBV15 and TRBJ1-6; the D is unclear. In germline, CDR1 is LNHNV, CDR2 YYDKDF (reference sequence). V lost 3 bases and J 3 bases, leaving 9 bases between the germline ends. There are 15 residues in the CDR3. This chain's CDR3 is CATSSRVLYNSPLHF. CDR3 DNA sequence: TGTGCCACCAGCAGCCGGGTCCTCTATAATTCACCCCTCCACTTT.

This chain uses TRBV6-6 with TRBJ2-7, with a tentative D call TRBD2 (6 bases). Matching the DNA end better, TRBJ2-5 makes the J call doubtful. The CDR3 extends over 14 amino acids. Germline-derived CDR1 and CDR2 are MNHNY and SVGAGI (reference sequence). The CDR3 region is CASSPGGVRETQYF. The DNA of the CDR3 is TGTGCCAGCAGTCCCGGAGGGGTCCGGGAGACCCAGTACTTC.

A few counts support this clonotype. The chain links TRBV4-1 to TRBJ2-1; 9 nucleotides match TRBD2. This CDR3 spans 17 amino acids. Germline V gene lookup returns CDR1 MGHRA and CDR2 YSYEKL. Trimming took 0 bases from V and 7 from J; bases not matched to a gene: 10. CDR3 DNA sequence: TGCGCCAGCAGCCAAGAAGTAGGGTCTAGCGGGGAGAATGAGCAGTTCTTC. Protein product: CASSQEVGSSGENEQFF.

This clonotype was observed a handful of times. V and J are TRBV12-3 or TRBV12-4 and TRBJ2-4; TRBD1 aligns across 7 bases. There are 14 residues in the CDR3. V gave up 5 bases and J gave up 7 bases; unmatched junction bases: 8. Here the CDR3 reads CASSPSIQGNIQYF. DNA for the CDR3: TGTGCCAGCAGTCCGAGCATACAGGGGAACATTCAGTACTTC.

The V call is TRBV10-3, the J call TRBJ2-1; 8 positions match TRBD1. CDR3 size: 17 residues. The germline V gene has CDR1 ENHRY and CDR2 SYGVKD. With 0 bases clipped from V and 7 bases from J, the junction kept 11 bases outside the gene matches. The CDR3 DNA reads as TGTGCCATCAGTGAGTCGATTATGCAGGGGGCTTCAAATGAGCAGTTCTTC. It codes for CAISESIMQGASNEQFF.

The rearrangement links TRBV5-1 to TRBJ2-5; perhaps TRBD1 as D (7 bases). The CDR3 sequence is 18 residues long. In germline, CDR1 is SGHRS, CDR2 YFSETQ. V was pared by 0 bases and J by 3 bases, with 21 bases between. CDR3 in amino acids: CASSLGGVNPGQKETQYF. DNA for the CDR3: TGCGCCAGCAGCTTGGGGGGGGTTAATCCGGGACAGAAAGAGACCCAGTACTTC.

This CDR3 is CASRIGELSEQYF. CDR3 nucleotide sequence: TGTGCCAGCAGAATCGGGGAATTATCCGAGCAGTACTTC. The chain couples TRBV6-5 to TRBJ2-7; weak D call: TRBD2 (5 bases). Trimming cost V 6 bases and J 6 bases, with 15 bases left between them. This CDR3 spans 13 amino acids. Germline V gives CDR1 MNHEY, CDR2 SVGAGI.